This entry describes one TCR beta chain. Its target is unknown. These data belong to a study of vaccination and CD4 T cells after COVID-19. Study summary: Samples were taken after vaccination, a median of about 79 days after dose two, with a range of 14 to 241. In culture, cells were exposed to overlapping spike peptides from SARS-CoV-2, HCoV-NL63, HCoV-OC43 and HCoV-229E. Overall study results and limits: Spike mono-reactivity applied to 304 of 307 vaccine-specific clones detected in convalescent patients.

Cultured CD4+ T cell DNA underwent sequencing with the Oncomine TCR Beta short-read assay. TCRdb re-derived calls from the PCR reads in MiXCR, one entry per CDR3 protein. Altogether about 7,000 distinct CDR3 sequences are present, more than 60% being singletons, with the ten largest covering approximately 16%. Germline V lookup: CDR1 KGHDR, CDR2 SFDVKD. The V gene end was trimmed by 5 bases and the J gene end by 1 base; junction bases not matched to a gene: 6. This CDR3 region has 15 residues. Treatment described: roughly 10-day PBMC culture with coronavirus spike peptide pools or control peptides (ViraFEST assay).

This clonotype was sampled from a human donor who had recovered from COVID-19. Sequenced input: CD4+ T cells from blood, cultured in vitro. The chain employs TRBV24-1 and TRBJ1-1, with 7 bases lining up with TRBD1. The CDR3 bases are TGTGCCACCAGTGCTACAGGGGCCCCGAACACTGAAGCTTTCTTT. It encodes CATSATGAPNTEAFF.